One sample yielded the 11 T cell receptor beta chains listed below, sequenced in a study of cytomegalovirus exposure and HLA in healthy donors. The PCR contained 60 Vbeta and 13 Jbeta primers. Clones were sequenced by immunoSEQ multiplex PCR, and TCRdb holds only the in-frame ones, with some missing. The sample lists about 190,000 clones; around 84% were seen once. The sequenced material came from PBMCs. The receptors stem from a woman between 45 and 60 years old in good health and CMV-seropositive.

This chain links TRBV6-5 with TRBJ1-3; the match to TRBD1 covers 7 bases. V trimming: 5 bases; J trimming: 2 bases; junction bases outside the gene matches: 3. The CDR3 is 14 residues long. Germline CDR1 and CDR2: MNHEY and SVGAGI. DNA for the CDR3: TGTGCCAGCAGTCAGACAGGGACTGGAAACACCATATATTTT. It yields the protein CASSQTGTGNTIYF.

This clone was recorded a few times. The V gene is TRBV5-5, the J gene TRBJ2-2; D is perhaps TRBD1 (6 bases). The CDR3 is 14 residues long. Germline CDR1 is SGHKS and CDR2 is YYEKEE (reference sequence). Trimming took off 7 bases at V and 0 bases at J, with 10 bases between the two ends. The CDR3 spells CASVDSANTGELFF. CDR3 nucleotide sequence: TGTGCCAGCGTGGACAGTGCGAACACCGGGGAGCTGTTTTTT.

The gene calls are TRBV6-6 and TRBJ1-5, with D tentatively TRBD1 (6 bases). Looked up from germline, CDR1 is MNHNY and CDR2 is SVGAGI (reference sequence). The CDR3 contains 15 residues. Deletions cut 7 bases from V and 7 bases from J, with 20 bases between. The CDR3 here is CASIKGVGLGQPQHF. CDR3 nucleotide sequence: TGTGCCAGCATTAAGGGGGTGGGGTTGGGGCAGCCCCAGCATTTT.

This clone was counted between two and nine times. The CDR3 sequence is CASSQVSGTAMNTEAFF. The CDR3 nucleotides are TGCGCCAGCAGCCAAGTATCCGGGACAGCGATGAACACTGAAGCTTTCTTT. The chain carries TRBV4-1 and TRBJ1-1; 7 bases line up with TRBD1. Germline-derived CDR1 and CDR2 are MGHRA and YSYEKL. The CDR3 loop spans 17 amino acids. Trimming cost V 1 base and J 0 bases; bases outside gene matches: 8.

The count of this clone is one. The rearrangement links TRBV11-2 to TRBJ2-2, with a possible D match to TRBD1 (6 bases). V lost 7 bases, J lost 8 bases, and 26 bases lay in between. Germline CDR1 SGHAT, CDR2 FQNNGV. This CDR3 region has 17 residues. The CDR3 bases are TGTGCCAGCACCCACAGGAGCGGTCAGGGGAATTGGGGGGAGCTGTTTTTT. Protein product: CASTHRSGQGNWGELFF. The entire variable domain, with the rest obtained from reference TRBV11-2 and TRBJ2-2, is as follows: EAGVAQSPRYKIIEKRQSVAFWCNPISGHATLYWYQQILGQGPKLLIQFQNNGVVDDSQLPKDRFSAERLKGVDSTLKIQPAKLEDSAVYLCASTHRSGQGNWGELFFGEGSRLTVL.

The V and J genes are TRBV19 and TRBJ1-4; D unresolved. This CDR3 comprises 14 residues. CDR1 LNHDA and CDR2 SQIVND come from the germline V gene (reference sequence). The V gene lost 6 bases and the J gene lost 7 bases, with 15 bases spanning the gap. The CDR3 DNA is TGTGCCAGTAGAGACGGAGCCGGCCCTGAAAAACTGTTTTTT. Its protein product is CASRDGAGPEKLFF.

This clone was counted between two and nine times. This chain joins TRBV6-6 and TRBJ2-7; D unclear. The CDR3 is 13 amino acids. Germline CDR1 MNHNY, CDR2 SVGAGI (reference sequence). Between the trimmed V and J ends, which lost 7 bases and 1 base, there was a span of 11 bases. The CDR3 sequence: CASIAAESYEQYF. The DNA of the CDR3 is TGTGCCAGCATAGCAGCCGAGTCCTACGAGCAGTACTTC.

The rearrangement links TRBV27 to TRBJ1-2; 7 bases line up with TRBD1. Germline CDR1 MNHEY, CDR2 SMNVEV (reference sequence). This CDR3 is built from 14 residues. V shed 4 bases and J 5 bases; nucleotides not matched to a gene: 7. CDR3 DNA: TGTGCCAGCAGTTACACCGGGACAGCTTATGGCTACACCTTC. Protein sequence: CASSYTGTAYGYTF.

This chain links TRBV7-3 with TRBJ2-5, with 10 nucleotides matching TRBD2. This CDR3 is 15 amino acids long. From germline, CDR1 is SGHTA and CDR2 FQGTGA. V shed 2 bases, J shed 5 bases, and the junction held 5 bases outside the gene matches. The CDR3 DNA is TGTGCCAGCAGCTTAGGAGCGGGGGGGCGGGAGACCCAGTACTTC. Amino acids: CASSLGAGGRETQYF. The full variable domain, its missing parts supplied by reference TRBV7-3 and TRBJ2-5, is GAGVSQTPSNKVTEKGKYVELRCDPISGHTALYWYRQSLGQGPEFLIYFQGTGAADDSGLPNDRFFAVRPEGSVSTLKIQRTERGDSAVYLCASSLGAGGRETQYFGPGTRLLVL.

The chain carries TRBV19 and TRBJ1-2; D unresolved. Germline V lookup: CDR1 LNHDA, CDR2 SQIVND (reference sequence). The CDR3 is 15 amino acids. V was pared by 1 base and J by 0 bases, with 9 bases between. As DNA, the CDR3 is TGTGCCAGTAGTATAGGGGGAGTTCCTAACTATGGCTACACCTTC. Translating it yields CASSIGGVPNYGYTF.

This clone was picked up one time. This chain uses TRBV5-1 with TRBJ1-4, with 7 positions matching TRBD1. The ends lost 4 bases at V and 4 bases at J; junction bases unmatched: 13. CDR3 length: 17 amino acids. Germline V gene data show CDR1 as SGHRS and CDR2 as YFSETQ. The CDR3 nucleotides read TGCGCCAGCAGCCTAATGGCGAGGACAGGATTTAATGAAAAACTGTTTTTT. The encoded protein is CASSLMARTGFNEKLFF.